Reported below is one TCR beta chain. Its antigen remains unknown. CD8 cells classed as naive were CD45RO-negative and positively selected for CCR7, excluding terminally differentiated effector memory CD45RA+ cells. The data originate from a study of shared clonotypes between healthy human individuals. Study information: Used for every donor were three CD4 naive, three CD4 memory, two CD8 naive and one CD8 memory plate. Regarding the study as a whole: Since donors were few, the genetic and exposure-history diversity represented was limited.

Germline V lookup: CDR1 MNHEY, CDR2 SMNVEV (reference sequence). This CDR3 comprises 14 residues. V lost 3 bases and J 7 bases, leaving 10 bases between the germline ends. TCRdb keeps only in-frame clones here, not all; method: immunoSEQ multiplex PCR. This table holds more than 2 million clones, roughly 93% found once. Material: naive CD8+ T cells from PBMCs. The clonotype originates from a man aged 18 to 30 in good health. Some clones in this sample may be carry-over from other donors' samples. The chain links TRBV27 to TRBJ1-6; TRBD1 is a possible D gene (6 bases). CDR3 protein: CASSLTGSNSPLHF. The CDR3 DNA reads as TGTGCCAGCAGTTTGACAGGTTCCAATTCACCCCTCCACTTT.